This TCR beta chain appears in the sequencing data of a study of OX40 agonist ivuxolimab in advanced cancers. Study-wide points: Some of the nonresponding patients also showed low levels of normalized T-cell clonal expansion.

Germline CDR1 MNHNS, CDR2 SASEGT. Trimming pared 0 bases from V and 1 base from J, leaving 12 bases between. CDR3 size: 17 residues. Data came from immunoSEQ multiplex PCR; TCRdb stores just in-frame clones and leaves some out. The sample includes roughly 26,000 clones, 75% to 80% of them seen just once. For this clone: The target antigen is unknown.

J is TRBJ2-2 and V is TRBV6-1; D is tentatively TRBD1 or TRBD2 (5 bases each). Source: CD4+ or CD8+ T cells sorted from blood, taken in a trial of the OX40 agonist ivuxolimab. The sequence was collected from an adult with an advanced solid tumor such as melanoma, head and neck, liver or kidney cancer. CDR3: CASSEALGPGNTGELFF. CDR3 sequence (DNA): TGTGCCAGCAGTGAAGCCTTGGGACCAGGGAACACCGGGGAGCTGTTTTTT.